This entry lists 31 T cell receptor beta chains sequenced from one sample in a study of identical twins. TCRdb recomputed calls from the 5' RACE reads with MiXCR, one row per CDR3 protein. The sample lists approximately 1.8 million distinct CDR3 sequences; 32% were seen once. Sequencing input: cord blood. The receptors originated from a newborn girl in good health.

This sequence joins TRBV20-1 and TRBJ2-3, with D maybe TRBD2 (6 bases). Germline CDR1 DFQATT, CDR2 SNEGSKA (reference sequence). V was trimmed by 6 bases and J by 2 bases, leaving 15 bases between them. This CDR3 is 14 amino acids long. The CDR3 loop is CSAPGLGYTDTQYF. In DNA, the CDR3 is TGCAGTGCCCCGGGACTGGGGTACACAGATACGCAGTATTTT.

This clonotype was observed a few times. The chain joins TRBV29-1 to TRBJ2-3; D call uncertain. CDR1 and CDR2 (germline): SQVTM, ANQGSEA. Trimming cost V 6 bases and J 1 base, with 14 bases left between them. This CDR3 contains 14 residues. This CDR3 is CSVGQAYGTDTQYF. The CDR3 nucleotides read TGCAGCGTCGGGCAGGCTTACGGCACAGATACGCAGTATTTT.

The count of this clonotype is one. CDR3 in amino acids: CASSQSGGNEQFF. The CDR3 coding sequence is TGCGCCAGCAGCCAATCAGGGGGCAATGAGCAGTTCTTC. The chain uses TRBV4-1 and TRBJ2-1, with 7 nucleotides matching TRBD1. The CDR3 is 13 amino acids. With 2 bases clipped from V and 6 bases from J, the junction kept 1 base outside the gene matches. Germline V CDR1 and CDR2: MGHRA, YSYEKL.

This clonotype was counted only a few times. This chain uses TRBV5-1 with TRBJ2-5, with TRBD1 matching over 8 bases. The CDR3 is 15 residues long. CDR1 is SGHRS and CDR2 is YFSETQ in the germline V gene. The V and J ends lost 2 bases and 11 bases, in that order; junction bases with no gene match: 14. CDR3 amino acids: CASSFRTGLFWEQYF. CDR3 DNA sequence: TGCGCCAGCAGCTTTCGGACAGGGCTTTTTTGGGAGCAGTACTTC.

This clonotype was observed a handful of times. This sequence joins TRBV4-2 and TRBJ2-5; 8 bases match TRBD2. Germline CDR1 and CDR2: LGHNA and YNFKEQ. This CDR3 has 16 residues. V was clipped by 0 bases and J by 1 base; unmatched bases: 4. CDR3 region: CASSQDLAGFQETQYF. CDR3 nucleotide sequence: TGTGCCAGCAGCCAAGACCTAGCGGGTTTCCAAGAGACCCAGTACTTC.

There are many counts of this clonotype. This rearrangement joins TRBV29-1 to TRBJ2-5; no definite D call. The V gene lost 5 bases and the J gene lost 5 bases, with 12 bases spanning the gap. The CDR3 contains 12 residues. Germline V gene data show CDR1 as SQVTM and CDR2 as ANQGSEA. CDR3 protein: CSVIHYPETQYF. The CDR3 DNA is TGCAGCGTTATCCACTACCCGGAGACCCAGTACTTC.

Many counts were recorded for this clonotype. This chain uses TRBV4-2 with TRBJ2-3, with TRBD2 identical over 11 bases. After removal of 2 bases from V and 0 bases from J, the junction contained 4 bases not matched to a gene. The germline V gene encodes CDR1 LGHNA and CDR2 YNFKEQ. The CDR3 sequence is 17 residues long. CDR3 sequence (DNA): TGTGCCAGCAGCCAACCGGGACTAGCGGCTAGCACAGATACGCAGTATTTT. Amino acids: CASSQPGLAASTDTQYF.

V gene TRBV9 combines with J gene TRBJ1-1; TRBD1 matches 7 bases. The germline gives CDR1 SGDLS, CDR2 YYNGEE. This CDR3 spans 15 amino acids. The J segment lost 1 base and the V segment lost 0 bases, leaving 3 bases of the junction unmatched. CDR3 loop: CASSVAPGGNTEAFF. The CDR3 DNA follows: TGTGCCAGCAGCGTAGCTCCAGGGGGGAACACTGAAGCTTTCTTT.

This clonotype has just one count. J is TRBJ2-1 and V is TRBV19, with 9 bases matching TRBD2. The CDR3 consists of 16 residues. Per germline, CDR1 LNHDA and CDR2 SQIVND (reference sequence). V trimming: 3 bases; J trimming: 6 bases; junction bases outside the gene matches: 9. The CDR3 sequence is CASSIGREGGGNEQFF. The CDR3 DNA is TGTGCCAGTAGTATCGGGCGGGAGGGAGGAGGCAATGAGCAGTTCTTC. Full variable domain (remainder filled in from reference TRBV19 and TRBJ2-1): DGGITQSPKYLFRKEGQNVTLSCEQNLNHDAMYWYRQDPGQGLRLIYYSQIVNDFQKGDIAEGYSVSREKKESFPLTVTSAQKNPTAFYLCASSIGREGGGNEQFFGPGTRLTVL.

The V and J genes are TRBV27 and TRBJ1-1; no definite D call. The CDR3 totals 15 residues. Trimming stripped 0 bases from V and 1 base from J, with 9 bases between. Germline assignment: CDR1 MNHEY and CDR2 SMNVEV (reference sequence). CDR3 in amino acids: CASSLSVPQNTEAFF. The CDR3 DNA sequence: TGTGCCAGCAGTTTATCAGTTCCCCAGAACACTGAAGCTTTCTTT.

The sample holds a few counts of this clonotype. The V call is TRBV25-1, the J call TRBJ2-5; tentative D call: TRBD2 (6 bases). The CDR3 totals 19 residues. The V end was cut by 1 base, the J end by 3 bases, with 24 bases between. CDR1 is MGHDK and CDR2 is SYGVNS in the germline V gene. The CDR3 DNA follows: TGTGCCAGCAGTGAATCTCAGGGTTTTGGGTGGAGGGGAAAAGAGACCCAGTACTTC. Translated, it gives CASSESQGFGWRGKETQYF.

This clonotype has only a few counts. This rearrangement joins TRBV3-1 to TRBJ2-3; D gene ambiguous. Trimming shortened V by 5 bases and J by 4 bases, and 16 bases separated the two germline ends. This CDR3 is built from 15 residues. Germline V gene sequence: CDR1 LGHDT, CDR2 YNNKEL (reference sequence). The CDR3 loop is CASSYLRVQSDTQYF. Written as DNA, the CDR3 is TGTGCCAGCAGCTACCTTCGCGTCCAGTCAGATACGCAGTATTTT.

V gene TRBV28 combines with J gene TRBJ2-4; 8 nucleotides match TRBD2. The tail of the sequence fits TRBJ2-7 better, so the J call may be wrong. The CDR3 is 16 amino acids. Germline CDR1 and CDR2: MDHEN and SYDVKM. In DNA form, the CDR3 reads TGTGCCAGCAGTTGGTCCTGGCGGGAGGCCACCTACGAGCAGTACTTC. Encoded protein: CASSWSWREATYEQYF.

To note about this clonotype: A read error may produce the germline difference seen at one junction end. The V call is TRBV9, the J call TRBJ2-1; a possible D gene is TRBD2 (5 bases). CDR1 and CDR2 from the germline V gene are SGDLS and YYNGEE. This CDR3 comprises 14 residues. The CDR3 loop reads CASSVRAGVNKQFF. The CDR3 coding sequence is TGTGCCAGCAGCGTAAGAGCCGGGGTCAATAAGCAGTTCTTC. Filled out from reference TRBV9 and TRBJ2-1, the complete variable domain reads DSGVTQTPKHLITATGQRVTLRCSPRSGDLSVYWYQQSLDQGLQFLIQYYNGEERAKGNILERFSAQQFPDLHSELNLSSLELGDSALYFCASSVRAGVNKQFFGPGTRLTVL.

The V and J genes are TRBV29-1 and TRBJ1-1, with unresolved D. The CDR3 loop spans 13 amino acids. V was clipped by 7 bases and J by 1 base, with 13 bases between them. Germline CDR1 is SQVTM and CDR2 is ANQGSEA. CDR3 in amino acids: CSGSPDSNTEAFF. The CDR3 DNA sequence: TGCAGCGGCTCCCCCGACTCGAACACTGAAGCTTTCTTT.

CDR3 amino acids: CASSYTSGGADGELFF. In DNA form, the CDR3 reads TGCGCCAGCAGCTATACTAGCGGGGGGGCCGACGGGGAGCTGTTTTTT. The chain carries TRBV5-1 and TRBJ2-2; 13 bases line up with TRBD2. This CDR3 comprises 16 residues. V lost 3 bases to trimming and J lost 7 bases; unmatched junction nucleotides: 6. CDR1 SGHRS and CDR2 YFSETQ come from the germline V gene.

This clonotype was seen a handful of times. This chain links TRBV20-1 with TRBJ1-2; no firm D call. This CDR3 is 14 amino acids long. Germline values: CDR1 DFQATT, CDR2 SNEGSKA (reference sequence). Trimming pared 1 base from V and 6 bases from J, leaving 15 bases between. The CDR3 region is CSARVRLQRDGYTF. The DNA for the CDR3 is TGCAGTGCTAGAGTAAGACTACAGCGAGATGGCTACACCTTC.

This chain uses TRBV27 with TRBJ2-3; possibly TRBD2 for D (6 bases). The length of the CDR3 is 16 residues. Germline V gene sequence: CDR1 MNHEY, CDR2 SMNVEV (reference sequence). V lost 6 bases, J lost 0 bases, and 16 bases lay in between. The CDR3 sequence is CASSSQAGGSTDTQYF. For the CDR3, the DNA is TGTGCCAGCAGCTCCCAGGCTGGGGGGAGCACAGATACGCAGTATTTT.

The table lists this clonotype with many counts. V gene TRBV3-1 combines with J gene TRBJ2-7, with TRBD2 matching over 8 bases. CDR3 length: 15 amino acids. Losses at the gene ends were 4 bases for V and 6 bases for J; bases not matched to a gene: 11. Germline V CDR1 and CDR2: LGHDT, YNNKEL (reference sequence). CDR3 loop: CASSRLGLASTEQYF. Written as DNA, the CDR3 is TGTGCCAGCAGCCGACTCGGACTAGCAAGCACCGAGCAGTACTTC.

This sequence joins TRBV20-1 and TRBJ1-6; D is unclear. Deletions cut 0 bases from V and 0 bases from J, with 12 bases between. The CDR3 has 17 residues. Germline assignment: CDR1 DFQATT and CDR2 SNEGSKA (reference sequence). The chain's CDR3 is CSARDWKGSSYNSPLHF. The CDR3 nucleotides are TGCAGTGCTAGAGATTGGAAGGGAAGCTCCTATAATTCACCCCTCCACTTT.

This clonotype was seen more than once but under ten times. This chain joins TRBV15 and TRBJ1-1; TRBD1 agrees at 8 bases. The CDR3 runs 13 residues. V trimming: 5 bases; J trimming: 4 bases; junction bases outside the gene matches: 3. CDR1 is LNHNV, CDR2 YYDKDF, per germline (reference sequence). CDR3 sequence reads: CATSGQGFTEAFF. CDR3 in DNA: TGTGCCACCAGCGGACAGGGATTCACTGAAGCTTTCTTT.

This clonotype was counted a few times. This chain joins TRBV4-1 and TRBJ1-2; D not resolved. Per germline, CDR1 MGHRA and CDR2 YSYEKL. This CDR3 is built from 19 residues. Trimming took off 0 bases at V and 2 bases at J, with 22 bases between the two ends. CDR3 in DNA: TGCGCCAGCAGCCAAGATGATTCCCCTTTCGGGCGGGAAAACTATGGCTACACCTTC. It encodes CASSQDDSPFGRENYGYTF.

V is TRBV12-3 or TRBV12-4 and J is TRBJ2-1; 8 nucleotides agree with TRBD1. This CDR3 has 17 amino acids. After removal of 6 bases from V and 2 bases from J, the junction contained 12 bases not matched to a gene. For the CDR3, the DNA is TGTGCCAGCAGCTGGCCAGTCGACAGGGGAGCCTACAATGAGCAGTTCTTC. Translating it yields CASSWPVDRGAYNEQFF.

A few counts support this clonotype. The rearrangement joins TRBV3-1 to TRBJ2-3; no reliable D call. The CDR3 spans 15 residues. Germline values: CDR1 LGHDT, CDR2 YNNKEL (reference sequence). V gave up 1 base and J gave up 1 base, with 9 bases separating them. CDR3: CASSQGDEGTDTQYF. The CDR3, as DNA: TGTGCCAGCAGCCAAGGGGATGAAGGCACAGATACGCAGTATTTT.

The chain joins TRBV5-1 to TRBJ1-4; D perhaps matches TRBD1 (5 bases). V lost 5 bases and J 6 bases, leaving 17 bases between the germline ends. In germline, CDR1 is SGHRS, CDR2 YFSETQ. The CDR3 spans 15 residues. CDR3 loop: CASSLQGARDEKLFF. CDR3 DNA: TGCGCCAGCAGTTTGCAAGGGGCGAGAGATGAAAAACTGTTTTTT.

V gene TRBV20-1 combines with J gene TRBJ2-1; D may be TRBD2 (5 bases). CDR3 length: 14 amino acids. The germline V and J ends were trimmed by 8 bases and 5 bases, with 19 bases remaining between them. Germline CDR1 is DFQATT and CDR2 is SNEGSKA (reference sequence). CDR3 nucleotides: TGCAGTACTCCGCGAGGGCCGGTAAACAATGAGCAGTTCTTC. Translating gives CSTPRGPVNNEQFF.

A few counts support this clonotype. The J gene is TRBJ1-2, the V gene TRBV5-1; no definite D call. The V gene lost 0 bases and the J gene lost 5 bases, with 11 bases spanning the gap. This CDR3 contains 14 residues. In germline, CDR1 is SGHRS, CDR2 YFSETQ. CDR3 residues: CASSLDGVGYGYTF. The CDR3 DNA reads TGCGCCAGCAGCTTGGATGGAGTAGGGTATGGCTACACCTTC. Variable domain in full (rest from reference TRBV5-1 and TRBJ1-2): KAGVTQTPRYLIKTRGQQVTLSCSPISGHRSVSWYQQTPGQGLQFLFEYFSETQRNKGNFPGRFSGRQFSNSRSEMNVSTLELGDSALYLCASSLDGVGYGYTFGSGTRLTVV.

The chain is built from TRBV3-1 and TRBJ2-7; 10 bases are a match to TRBD2. The DNA matches TRBJ2-5 better at its end, which makes the J call doubtful. CDR3 length: 17 amino acids. In germline, CDR1 is LGHDT, CDR2 YNNKEL (reference sequence). CDR3 amino acids: CASSQVLLAGARETQYF. Written as DNA, the CDR3 is TGTGCCAGCAGCCAAGTACTCCTAGCGGGAGCGAGAGAGACCCAGTACTTC.

J is TRBJ2-4 and V is TRBV12-3 or TRBV12-4; the match to TRBD1 covers 9 bases. The CDR3 covers 13 residues. V gave up 5 bases and J gave up 9 bases; unmatched junction bases: 5. The CDR3 loop reads CASSAYRGPIQYF. CDR3 bases: TGTGCCAGCAGTGCCTACAGGGGGCCCATTCAGTACTTC.

This rearrangement joins TRBV28 to TRBJ1-5; 7 nucleotides line up with TRBD1. Germline lookup yields CDR1 MDHEN and CDR2 SYDVKM. CDR3 length equals 17 residues. V trimming: 6 bases; J trimming: 4 bases; junction bases outside the gene matches: 15. CDR3 in DNA: TGTGCCAGCAGCCCCACAGGGGCCCCAATAGGGAATCAGCCCCAGCATTTT. Encoded protein: CASSPTGAPIGNQPQHF. Full variable domain (remainder filled in from reference TRBV28 and TRBJ1-5): DVKVTQSSRYLVKRTGEKVFLECVQDMDHENMFWYRQDPGLGLRLIYFSYDVKMKEKGDIPEGYSVSREKKERFSLILESASTNQTSMYLCASSPTGAPIGNQPQHFGDGTRLSIL.

The rearrangement links TRBV11-1 to TRBJ2-3; tentatively, D is TRBD1 or TRBD2 (5 bases each). The CDR3 consists of 15 residues. Germline-derived CDR1 and CDR2 are SGHAT and FQDESV (reference sequence). The ends were cut back, 6 bases at V and 7 bases at J, with 20 bases in the middle. The CDR3 loop reads CASSPPGTVKYTQYF. Written as DNA, the CDR3 is TGTGCCAGCAGTCCACCAGGGACCGTTAAGTATACGCAGTATTTT.